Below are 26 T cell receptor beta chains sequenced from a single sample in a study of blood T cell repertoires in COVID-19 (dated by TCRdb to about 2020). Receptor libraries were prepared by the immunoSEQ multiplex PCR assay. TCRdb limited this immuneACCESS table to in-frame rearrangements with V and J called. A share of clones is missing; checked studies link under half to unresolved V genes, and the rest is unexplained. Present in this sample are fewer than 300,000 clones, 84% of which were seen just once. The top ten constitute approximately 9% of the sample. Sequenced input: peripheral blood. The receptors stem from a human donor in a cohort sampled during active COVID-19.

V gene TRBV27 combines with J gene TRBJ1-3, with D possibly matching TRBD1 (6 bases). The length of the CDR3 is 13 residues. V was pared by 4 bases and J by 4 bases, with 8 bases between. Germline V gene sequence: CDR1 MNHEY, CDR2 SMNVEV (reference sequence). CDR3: CASSSDRGNTIYF. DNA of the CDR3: TGTGCCAGCAGTTCTGACAGGGGAAACACCATATATTTT.

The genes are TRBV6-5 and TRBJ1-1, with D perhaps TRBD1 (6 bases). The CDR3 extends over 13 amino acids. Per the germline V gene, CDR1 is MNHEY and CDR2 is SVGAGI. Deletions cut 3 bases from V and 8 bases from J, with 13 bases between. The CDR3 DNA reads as TGTGCCAGCAGTTATAAAGCCGGACAGGAAGCTTTCTTT. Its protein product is CASSYKAGQEAFF.

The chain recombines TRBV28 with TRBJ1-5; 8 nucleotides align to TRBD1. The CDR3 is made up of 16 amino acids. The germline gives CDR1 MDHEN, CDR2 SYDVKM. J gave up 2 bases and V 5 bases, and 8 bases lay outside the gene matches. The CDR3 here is CASSAFPDRGNQPQHF. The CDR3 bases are TGTGCCAGCAGTGCATTTCCGGACAGGGGCAATCAGCCCCAGCATTTT.

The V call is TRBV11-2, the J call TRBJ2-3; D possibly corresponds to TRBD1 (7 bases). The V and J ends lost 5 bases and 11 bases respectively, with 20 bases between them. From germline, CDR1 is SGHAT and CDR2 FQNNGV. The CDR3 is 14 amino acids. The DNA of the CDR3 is TGTGCCAGCAGCCCGAACAGGGGCCAGGGGGGGCAGTATTTT. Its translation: CASSPNRGQGGQYF.

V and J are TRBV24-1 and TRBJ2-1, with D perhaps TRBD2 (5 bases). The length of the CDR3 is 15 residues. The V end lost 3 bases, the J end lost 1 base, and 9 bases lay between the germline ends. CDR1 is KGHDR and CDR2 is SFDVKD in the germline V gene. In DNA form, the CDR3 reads TGTGCCACCAGTGATGGCGGGTCTTCCTACAATGAGCAGTTCTTC. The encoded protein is CATSDGGSSYNEQFF.

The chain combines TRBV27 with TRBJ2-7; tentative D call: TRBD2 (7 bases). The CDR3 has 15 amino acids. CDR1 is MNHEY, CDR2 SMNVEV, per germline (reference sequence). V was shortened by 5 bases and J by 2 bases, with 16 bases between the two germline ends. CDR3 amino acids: CASSPEGGRAYEQYF. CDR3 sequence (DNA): TGTGCCAGCAGTCCCGAGGGGGGGAGGGCCTACGAGCAGTACTTC.

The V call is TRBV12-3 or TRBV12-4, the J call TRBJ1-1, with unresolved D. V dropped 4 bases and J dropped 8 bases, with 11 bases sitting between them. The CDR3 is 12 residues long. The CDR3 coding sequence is TGTGCCAGCAGTTCACACACCCGCGAAGCTTTCTTT. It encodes CASSSHTREAFF.

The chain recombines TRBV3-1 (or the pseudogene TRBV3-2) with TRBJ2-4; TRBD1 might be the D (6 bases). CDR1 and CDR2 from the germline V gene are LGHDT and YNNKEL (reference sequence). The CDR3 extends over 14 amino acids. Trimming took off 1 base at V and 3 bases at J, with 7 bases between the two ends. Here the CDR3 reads CASSQAGVKNIQYF. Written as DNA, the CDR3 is TGTGCCAGCAGCCAAGCAGGGGTCAAAAACATTCAGTACTTC.

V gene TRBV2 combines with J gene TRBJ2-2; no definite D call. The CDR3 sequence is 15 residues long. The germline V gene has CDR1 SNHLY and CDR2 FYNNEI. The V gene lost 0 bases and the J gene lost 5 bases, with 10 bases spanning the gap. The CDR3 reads CASSEAASGTGELFF. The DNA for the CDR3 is TGTGCCAGCAGTGAAGCGGCTAGTGGGACCGGGGAGCTGTTTTTT. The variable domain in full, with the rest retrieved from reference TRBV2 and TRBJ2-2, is EPEVTQTPSHQVTQMGQEVILRCVPISNHLYFYWYRQILGQKVEFLVSFYNNEISEKSEIFDDQFSVERPDGSNFTLKIRSTKLEDSAMYFCASSEAASGTGELFFGEGSRLTVL.

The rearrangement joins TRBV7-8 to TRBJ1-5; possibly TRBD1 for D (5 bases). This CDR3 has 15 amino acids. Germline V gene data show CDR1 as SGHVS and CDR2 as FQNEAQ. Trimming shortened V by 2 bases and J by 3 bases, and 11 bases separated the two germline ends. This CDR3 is CASSLQGSHNQPQHF. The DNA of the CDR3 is TGTGCCAGCAGCTTACAGGGATCGCACAATCAGCCCCAGCATTTT.

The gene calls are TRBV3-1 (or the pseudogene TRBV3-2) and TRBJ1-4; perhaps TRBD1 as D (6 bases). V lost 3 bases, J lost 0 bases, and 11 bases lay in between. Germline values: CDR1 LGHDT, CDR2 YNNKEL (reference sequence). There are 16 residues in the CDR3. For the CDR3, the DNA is TGTGCCAGCAGCCACGCAAAGGGGGCAACTAATGAAAAACTGTTTTTT. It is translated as CASSHAKGATNEKLFF.

CDR3 residues: CASSYPPGGYGDIQYF. CDR3 in DNA: TGTGCCAGCAGTTACCCTCCTGGAGGGTACGGAGACATTCAGTACTTC. This chain uses TRBV6-2 or TRBV6-3 with TRBJ2-4, with TRBD2 as a possible D gene (6 bases). Between the trimmed V and J ends, which lost 2 bases and 8 bases, there was a span of 19 bases. This CDR3 is built from 16 residues. Germline-derived CDR1 and CDR2 are MNHEY and SVGEGT.

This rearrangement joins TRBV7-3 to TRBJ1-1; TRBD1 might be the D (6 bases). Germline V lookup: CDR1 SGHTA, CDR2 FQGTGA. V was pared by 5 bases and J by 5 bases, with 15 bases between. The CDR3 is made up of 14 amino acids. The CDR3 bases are TGTGCCAGCAGCGCCGCAGGGGTGGGGACTGAAGCTTTCTTT. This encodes CASSAAGVGTEAFF.

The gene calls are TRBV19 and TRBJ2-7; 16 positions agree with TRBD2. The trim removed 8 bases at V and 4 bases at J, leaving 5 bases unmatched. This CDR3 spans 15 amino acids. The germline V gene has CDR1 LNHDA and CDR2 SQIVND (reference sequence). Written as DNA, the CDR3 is TGTGCCAGTGCGGGACTAGCGGGAGGGTCATACGAGCAGTACTTC. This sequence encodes CASAGLAGGSYEQYF. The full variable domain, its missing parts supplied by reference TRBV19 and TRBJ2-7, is DGGITQSPKYLFRKEGQNVTLSCEQNLNHDAMYWYRQDPGQGLRLIYYSQIVNDFQKGDIAEGYSVSREKKESFPLTVTSAQKNPTAFYLCASAGLAGGSYEQYFGPGTRLTVT.

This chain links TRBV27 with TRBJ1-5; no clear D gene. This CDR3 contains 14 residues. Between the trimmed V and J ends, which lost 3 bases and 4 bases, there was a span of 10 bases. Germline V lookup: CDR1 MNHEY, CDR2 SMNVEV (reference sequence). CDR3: CASSFGPGNQPQHF. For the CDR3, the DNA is TGTGCCAGCAGTTTCGGACCGGGAAATCAGCCCCAGCATTTT.

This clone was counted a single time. The CDR3 loop reads CASSLSGTANYGYTF. In DNA, the CDR3 is TGTGCCAGCAGCTTGTCTGGGACAGCTAACTATGGCTACACCTTC. V gene TRBV5-8 combines with J gene TRBJ1-2, with 7 bases that match TRBD1. The germline V gene has CDR1 SGHTS and CDR2 YDEGEE. The CDR3 is 15 residues long. The junction had 3 bases not matched to a gene; V was cut back by 1 base and J by 0 bases.

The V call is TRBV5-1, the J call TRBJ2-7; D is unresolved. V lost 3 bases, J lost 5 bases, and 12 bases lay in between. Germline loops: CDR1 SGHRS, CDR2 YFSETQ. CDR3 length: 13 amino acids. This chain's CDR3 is CASSSNTKNEQYF. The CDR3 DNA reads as TGCGCCAGCAGCTCGAACACAAAAAACGAGCAGTACTTC.

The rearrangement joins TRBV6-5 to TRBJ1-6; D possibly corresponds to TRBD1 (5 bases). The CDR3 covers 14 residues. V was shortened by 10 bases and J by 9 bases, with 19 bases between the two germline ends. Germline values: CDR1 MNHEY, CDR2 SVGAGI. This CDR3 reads CAIKSGVMRSPLHF. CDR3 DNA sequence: TGTGCCATTAAATCGGGGGTAATGCGTTCACCCCTCCACTTT.

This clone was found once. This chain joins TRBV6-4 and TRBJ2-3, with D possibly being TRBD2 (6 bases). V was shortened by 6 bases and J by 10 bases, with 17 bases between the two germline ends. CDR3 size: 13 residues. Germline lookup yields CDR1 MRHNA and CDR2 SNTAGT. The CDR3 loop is CASRGTGTSAQYF. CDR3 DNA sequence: TGTGCCAGCAGGGGGACTGGCACATCGGCGCAGTATTTT.

Written as DNA, the CDR3 is TGCGCCAACCGCCTTGACAGGGGAGGTGAAGCTTTCTTT. Amino acid sequence: CANRLDRGGEAFF. The rearrangement links TRBV10-1 to TRBJ1-1, with 8 bases fitting TRBD1. The CDR3 loop spans 13 amino acids. Trimming at V came to 10 bases and at J to 7 bases, leaving 11 bases not matched to a gene. CDR1 is WNHNN and CDR2 is SYGVQD in the germline V gene (reference sequence).

As DNA, the CDR3 is TGTGCCAGCAGCCGCGGGGCGGGGAGACGAAATCAGCCCCAGCATTTT. Protein product: CASSRGAGRRNQPQHF. The J gene is TRBJ1-5, the V gene TRBV3-1 (or the pseudogene TRBV3-2); tentative D call: TRBD1 (5 bases). The CDR3 runs to 16 residues. The germline V and J ends were trimmed by 4 bases and 4 bases, with 17 bases remaining between them. From germline, CDR1 is LGHDT and CDR2 YNNKEL (reference sequence).

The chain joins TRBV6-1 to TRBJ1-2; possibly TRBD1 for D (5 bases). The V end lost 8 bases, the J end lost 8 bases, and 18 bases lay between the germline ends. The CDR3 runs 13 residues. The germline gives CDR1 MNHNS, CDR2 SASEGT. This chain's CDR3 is CASHRNRFEGYTF. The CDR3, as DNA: TGTGCCAGCCACAGGAACCGGTTTGAAGGCTACACCTTC.

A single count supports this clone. CDR3 in amino acids: CASSQVPDYGYTF. The CDR3 nucleotides are TGCGCCAGCAGCCAAGTTCCAGACTATGGCTACACCTTC. V and J are TRBV4-1 and TRBJ1-2; D is undetermined. The V gene's germline CDR1 is MGHRA and CDR2 YSYEKL. Trimming shortened V by 1 base and J by 3 bases, and 6 bases separated the two germline ends. The CDR3 has 13 residues.

CDR3 DNA sequence: TGCGCCAGCAGCCAAGAACAGGGGTTCTACAATGAGCAGTTCTTC. It encodes CASSQEQGFYNEQFF. This rearrangement joins TRBV4-3 to TRBJ2-1, with 7 bases aligning to TRBD1. With 0 bases clipped from V and 3 bases from J, the junction kept 2 bases outside the gene matches. Germline V gene lookup returns CDR1 LGHNA and CDR2 YSLEER. The CDR3 contains 15 residues.

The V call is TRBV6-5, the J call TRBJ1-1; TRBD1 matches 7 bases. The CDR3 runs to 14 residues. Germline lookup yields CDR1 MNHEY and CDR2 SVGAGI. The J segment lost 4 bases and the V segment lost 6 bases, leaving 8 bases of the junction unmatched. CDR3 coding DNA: TGTGCCAGCAGGATGATCGCAGGGGGCACTGAAGCTTTCTTT. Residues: CASRMIAGGTEAFF.

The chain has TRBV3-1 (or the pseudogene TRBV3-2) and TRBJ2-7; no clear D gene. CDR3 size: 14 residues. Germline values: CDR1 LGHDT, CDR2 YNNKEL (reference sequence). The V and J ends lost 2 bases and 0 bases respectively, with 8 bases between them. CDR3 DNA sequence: TGTGCCAGCAGCCAATCCCGGAGCTCCTACGAGCAGTACTTC. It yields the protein CASSQSRSSYEQYF.